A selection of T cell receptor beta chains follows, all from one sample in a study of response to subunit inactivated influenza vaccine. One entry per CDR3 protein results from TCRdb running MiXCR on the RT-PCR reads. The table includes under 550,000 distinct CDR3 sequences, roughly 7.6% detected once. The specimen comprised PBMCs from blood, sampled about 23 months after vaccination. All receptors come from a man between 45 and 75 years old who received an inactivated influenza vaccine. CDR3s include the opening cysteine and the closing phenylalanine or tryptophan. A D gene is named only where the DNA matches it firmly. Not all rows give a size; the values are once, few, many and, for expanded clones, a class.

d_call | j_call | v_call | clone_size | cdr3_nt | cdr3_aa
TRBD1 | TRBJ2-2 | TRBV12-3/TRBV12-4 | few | TGTGCCAGCAGTTTAGGCAGGGGGCGGAACACCGGGGAGCTGTTTTTT | CASSLGRGRNTGELFF
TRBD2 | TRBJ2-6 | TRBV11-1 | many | TGTGCCAGCAGCCCGGGAAGCGGGGGGGCTTCCGGGGCCAACGTCCTGACTTTC | CASSPGSGGASGANVLTF
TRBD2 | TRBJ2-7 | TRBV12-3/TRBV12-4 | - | TGTGCCAGCAGTTCCGGACTAGCGGGGAACTCCTACGAGCAGTACTTC | CASSSGLAGNSYEQYF
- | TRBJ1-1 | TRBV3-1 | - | TGTGCCAGCAGCATGGCCGGGACCGCAATTGGCACTGAAGCTTTCTTT | CASSMAGTAIGTEAFF
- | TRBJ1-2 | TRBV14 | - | TGTGCCAGCAGCCGGGCCCCCCGGGGTGGCTACACCTTC | CASSRAPRGGYTF
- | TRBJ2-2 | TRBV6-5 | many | TGTGCCAGCAGTTACTCGATAAGTGGGCAGGGAGGTACCGGGGAGCTGTTTTTT | CASSYSISGQGGTGELFF
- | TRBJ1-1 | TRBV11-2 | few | TGTGCCAGCAGCTTAGCGGGCAGTCAGATGAACACTGAAGCTTTCTTT | CASSLAGSQMNTEAFF
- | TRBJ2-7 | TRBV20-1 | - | TGCAGTGCTCGCTTCGGGGCCTCCTACGAGCAGTACTTC | CSARFGASYEQYF
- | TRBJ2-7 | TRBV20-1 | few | TGCAGTGCTAGAGTCGAGGTGGGGGGAAGCTCCTACGAGCAGTACTTC | CSARVEVGGSSYEQYF
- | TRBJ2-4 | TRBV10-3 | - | TGTGCCACAAATCCAGGAGCCCTAGCCGAAAACATTCAGTACTTC | CATNPGALAENIQYF
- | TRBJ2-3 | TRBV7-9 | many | TGTGCCAGCAGCCCCCGGGGTCATGGCACAGATACGCAGTATTTT | CASSPRGHGTDTQYF
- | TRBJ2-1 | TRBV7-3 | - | TGTGCCAGCAGCTTGACCGGGGGAACCAATGAGCAGTTCTTC | CASSLTGGTNEQFF
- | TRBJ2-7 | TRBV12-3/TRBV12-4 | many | TGTGCCAGCAGTTTAGCGCGGGAAGGCGAGCAGTACTTC | CASSLAREGEQYF
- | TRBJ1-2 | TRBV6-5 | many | TGTGCCAGCCGAGGAGGGGGCTATGGCTACACCTTC | CASRGGGYGYTF
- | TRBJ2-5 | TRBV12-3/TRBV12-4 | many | TGTGCCAGCGCACGCAATGATAGAGAGACCCAGTACTTC | CASARNDRETQYF
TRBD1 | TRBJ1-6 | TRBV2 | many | TGTGCCAGCAGTGAAGCGTGGGACAGGCCGGGCTCACCCCTCCACTTT | CASSEAWDRPGSPLHF
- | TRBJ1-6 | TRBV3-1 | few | TGTGCCAGCAGCCAAGGTCTGGGAGCACCCCTCCACTTT | CASSQGLGAPLHF
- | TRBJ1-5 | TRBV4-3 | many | TGCGCCAGCAGCCAAGGCGCCACTGGGCAGCCCCAGCATTTT | CASSQGATGQPQHF
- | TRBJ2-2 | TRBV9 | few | TGTGCCAGCAGCGTTTGGGGGACCGGGGAGCTGTTTTTT | CASSVWGTGELFF
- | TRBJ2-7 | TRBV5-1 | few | TGCGCCAGCAGCTTGGCCCCGGTGGGGTCAAGCTCCTACGAGCAGTACTTC | CASSLAPVGSSSYEQYF
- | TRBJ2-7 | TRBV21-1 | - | TGTGCCAGCAGCAAAGATGGGACGGAGACCTACGAGCAGTACTTC | CASSKDGTETYEQYF
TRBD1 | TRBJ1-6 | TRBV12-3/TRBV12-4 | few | TGTGCCAGCAGTTTGCGGGACAGCCATAATTCACCCCTCCACTTT | CASSLRDSHNSPLHF
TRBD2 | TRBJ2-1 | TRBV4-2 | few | TGTGCCAGCAGCCAGGGGACTAGCGGAAGCTACAATGAGCAGTTCTTC | CASSQGTSGSYNEQFF
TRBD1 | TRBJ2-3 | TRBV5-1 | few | TGCGCCAGCACGGATGACAGGGGCACAGATACGCAGTATTTT | CASTDDRGTDTQYF
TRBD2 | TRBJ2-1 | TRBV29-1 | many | TGCAGCGTTGTCGTCCTTGGCGGGAGTCCCCACAATGAGCAGTTCTTC | CSVVVLGGSPHNEQFF
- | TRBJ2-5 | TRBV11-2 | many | TGTGCCAGCAGCCACTCGAAGACAGTTTACCAAGAGACCCAGTACTTC | CASSHSKTVYQETQYF
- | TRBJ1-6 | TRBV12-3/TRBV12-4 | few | TGTGCCAGCAGTTTTAGGGGGCCCCTCCACTTT | CASSFRGPLHF
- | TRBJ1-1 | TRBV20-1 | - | TGCAGTGCTTTACTCGGAACTGAAGCTTTCTTT | CSALLGTEAFF
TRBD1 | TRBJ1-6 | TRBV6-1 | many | TGTGCCAGCAGTGCGGACAGGTCGAATTCACCCCTCCACTTT | CASSADRSNSPLHF
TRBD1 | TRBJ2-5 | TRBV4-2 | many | TGTGCCAGCAGCCTCAGGGGGACCGAAGAGACCCAGTACTTC | CASSLRGTEETQYF
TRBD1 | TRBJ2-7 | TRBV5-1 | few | TGCGCCAGCAGCCTGGGGCCGGGACAGGGATCCTACGAGCAGTACTTC | CASSLGPGQGSYEQYF